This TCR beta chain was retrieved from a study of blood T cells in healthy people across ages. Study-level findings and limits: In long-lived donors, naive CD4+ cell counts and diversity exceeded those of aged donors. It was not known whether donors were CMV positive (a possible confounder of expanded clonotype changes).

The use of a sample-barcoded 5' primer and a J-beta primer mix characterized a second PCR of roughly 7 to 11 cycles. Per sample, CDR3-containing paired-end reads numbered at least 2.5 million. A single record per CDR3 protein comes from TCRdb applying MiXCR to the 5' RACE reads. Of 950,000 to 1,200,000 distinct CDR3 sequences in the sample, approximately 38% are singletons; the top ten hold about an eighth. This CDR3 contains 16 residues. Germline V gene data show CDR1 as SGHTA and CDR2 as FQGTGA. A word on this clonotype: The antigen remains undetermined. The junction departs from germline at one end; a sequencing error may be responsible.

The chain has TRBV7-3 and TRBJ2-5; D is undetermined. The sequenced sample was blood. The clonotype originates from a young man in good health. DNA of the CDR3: TGTGCCAGCAGCTTAACCCGGGCTAACTTACAAGAGACCCGGTACTTC. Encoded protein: CASSLTRANLQETRYF.